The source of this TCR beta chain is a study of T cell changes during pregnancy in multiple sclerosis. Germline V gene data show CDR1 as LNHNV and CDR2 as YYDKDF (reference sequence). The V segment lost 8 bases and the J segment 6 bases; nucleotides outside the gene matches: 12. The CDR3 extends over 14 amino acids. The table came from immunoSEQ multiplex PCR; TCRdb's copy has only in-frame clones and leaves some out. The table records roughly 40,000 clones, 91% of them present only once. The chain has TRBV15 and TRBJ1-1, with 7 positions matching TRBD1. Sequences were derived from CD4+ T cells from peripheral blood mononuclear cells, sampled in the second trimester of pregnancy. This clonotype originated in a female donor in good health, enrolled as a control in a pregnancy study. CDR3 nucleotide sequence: TGTGCCACCCGACAGGGCGCAGGGGAAGCTGAAGCTTTCTTT. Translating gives CATRQGAGEAEAFF.